This section outlines one TCR beta chain sequence together with its context. Authors' data handling: The assay estimated nucleated cells by amplifying reference gene primers. Sequencing used immunoSEQ multiplex PCR; TCRdb keeps in-frame clones, though not all of them. From that table come the V and J calls and clone size; the DNA was used to work out D and trimming. The sample has 220,000 or so clones; 82% are singletons. The ends lost 0 bases at V and 12 bases at J; junction bases unmatched: 9. The CDR3 runs 15 residues. Germline-derived CDR1 and CDR2 are SGHTS and YDEGEE. Seattle patients were enrolled while actively infected and followed longitudinally. The sample belongs to a study of blood T cell repertoires in COVID-19.

V gene TRBV5-8 combines with J gene TRBJ2-7, with 13 bases fitting TRBD2. This TCR came from a woman at least 80 years old with COVID-19, enrolled during active disease. Sequencing used peripheral blood. CDR3 coding DNA: TGTGCCAGCAGCTTGGAGTTACTAGCGGGAGGGGAACTGTACTTC. Translating gives CASSLELLAGGELYF.